This TCR beta chain was recovered during a study of T cell repertoires in ileal Crohn's disease (dated by TCRdb to about 2019). Regarding the complete study: Median disease duration was approximately 8.3 years, and about 36% of patients were identified as active smokers at the time of surgery. The TCR repertoire was analysed in about 50 patients with Crohn's disease drawn from a prospective multicentre cohort. Endoscopic postoperative recurrence was defined by a Rutgeerts score above i0. Roughly half of the patients were given postoperative therapy, with ten to eleven receiving thiopurines and roughly 20 receiving anti-TNF agents. A total of 171 mucosal samples from 60 or so patients were sequenced, collected from several sites on the surgical specimen as well as at postoperative endoscopy. Running in parallel with the study was a multicentre cohort set up to find predictors of early endoscopic recurrence following ileocolonic resection. All patients had surgery for a complication: stricturing disease in 61% and penetrating disease in approximately 39%. Points the paper makes about the study in general: Endoscopic recurrence was linked to a higher percentage of high-frequency clones at surgery, and recurrence occurred in every patient whose clonality exceeded 26.8% (18/57). Sorted CD8 T cells carried more high-frequency clones than CD4 T cells, suggesting mucosal expansions were mainly CD8. A significantly higher proportion of clonal expansions was observed in active smokers at surgery than in non-smokers (approximately 26% vs 20%, p=0.02). Mucosal CD4 and CD8 T cells were sorted and sequenced only in a subgroup of patients, the size of which was not stated.

This clone was found once. It lacks a known antigen. The input lacks base qualities; no much larger clone sits a single base away. For commercial TCRB immunosequencing, five hundred nanograms of biopsy DNA were submitted for each sample. CDR3 regions were amplified from genomic DNA by Adaptive Biotechnology using a two-step, amplification bias-controlled multiplex PCR. Primers covering every V and J gene segment were used in the first PCR, while barcodes and Illumina adapters were added in the second PCR. CDR3 libraries were sequenced using an Illumina instrument. The paper's data handling went like this. Analysis combined the vendor-provided pipelines with custom analysis of raw data in R/Bioconductor under R version 3.3.0. Clonality, ranging from 0 to 1, was calculated as the inverse of the normalised Shannon entropy of all productive clones. High-frequency clones were defined as the share of the repertoire occupied by the top 100 clones, with only clones passing a 95% confidence test being retained. Repertoire diversity was measured with the Simpson index, and overlap between samples was measured with the Morisita-Horn index. In TCRdb, the immuneACCESS table is reduced to in-frame sequences with V and J assigned. These tables do not hold every clone; where another copy was compared, an unresolved V gene accounts for under half, and the others remain unexplained. The V and J calls and clone size were taken over from that table, and D and trimming were inferred from the DNA. This sample has 2,500 or so clones in its table, and just under 85% of those were observed once. The ten largest clones add up to roughly 7% of the sample.

Eligible patients were adults with ileal or ileocolonic Crohn's disease who had an indication for ileocolonic resection. Whole ileal mucosal biopsies were stored frozen at -80°C before DNA extraction. Genomic DNA was extracted from frozen whole biopsies with a TRizol-based method and quantified on a NanoDrop 2000 spectrophotometer. The CDR3 starts with the cysteine, ends with the phenylalanine, and has 14 residues. CDR3 DNA only is kept here, 42 bases in frame from base 1. V is cut by 2 bases and J by 2 bases, and the space between the germline ends is 10 bases. CDR1 is given as MNHNS and CDR2 as SASEGT, both from the germline V gene.

The specimen sequenced was ileal tissue. The TCR originated in an adult with Crohn's disease. The chain is made from TRBV6-1 and TRBJ2-7; possibly the D gene is TRBD1, per 6 matching bases. In nucleotide form, the sequence is TGTGCCAGCAGTGAATATTGGGGGCCCTACGAGCAGTACTTC. Protein translation: CASSEYWGPYEQYF.